These T cell receptor beta chains were read from a single sample in a study of blood T cell repertoires in COVID-19. The method was immunoSEQ multiplex PCR; TCRdb's version includes in-frame clones alone and lacks a portion of them. Here the sample spans about 80,000 clones, roughly 76% being singletons. Sequenced input: peripheral blood. The receptors were gathered from a man between 65 and 80 years old with active or convalescent COVID-19. Each CDR3 is given with its conserved first and last residue.

J gene: TRBJ1-6; V gene: TRBV7-9; CDR3 protein: CASSSLGQGVAPLHF
J gene: TRBJ1-1; V gene: TRBV27; CDR3 protein: CASRLDRYTEAFF
J gene: TRBJ2-5; V gene: TRBV7-9; CDR3 protein: CASSLTSGGASETQYF
J gene: TRBJ1-6; V gene: TRBV5-1; CDR3 protein: CASSSGTGDSPLHF
J gene: TRBJ1-2; V gene: TRBV7-9; CDR3 protein: CASSVRGDYGYTF
J gene: TRBJ2-5; V gene: TRBV2; CDR3 protein: CATRGDSARETQYF
J gene: TRBJ2-1; V gene: TRBV11-1; CDR3 protein: CASSFGVSYEQFF
J gene: TRBJ1-2; V gene: TRBV7-9; CDR3 protein: CASSLGGEQGVSYGYTF
J gene: TRBJ2-7; V gene: TRBV6-5; CDR3 protein: CASGEASGTYEQYF
J gene: TRBJ1-5; V gene: TRBV24-1; CDR3 protein: CATSDRQNHGNQPQHF
J gene: TRBJ1-3; V gene: TRBV3-1/TRBV3-2; CDR3 protein: CASSKLNGGSGNTIYF
J gene: TRBJ1-6; V gene: TRBV29-1; CDR3 protein: CSVKDTLNSPLHF
J gene: TRBJ2-7; V gene: TRBV4-1; CDR3 protein: CASSLTWTGHEQYF
J gene: TRBJ2-5; V gene: TRBV14; CDR3 protein: CASSQQRGVQETQYF
J gene: TRBJ2-1; V gene: TRBV19; CDR3 protein: CASSFARSGEQFF
J gene: TRBJ1-1; V gene: TRBV10-3; CDR3 protein: CAISEWATEAFF
J gene: TRBJ1-2; V gene: TRBV3-1/TRBV3-2; CDR3 protein: CASSPSQFYGYTF
J gene: TRBJ2-7; V gene: TRBV28; CDR3 protein: CASSSGRKGYF
J gene: TRBJ1-1; V gene: TRBV11-2; CDR3 protein: CASSFGPPGTSTEAFF
J gene: TRBJ1-2; V gene: TRBV3-1/TRBV3-2; CDR3 protein: CASSRGRGGVPGYTF
J gene: TRBJ1-1; V gene: TRBV7-3; CDR3 protein: CASRPGPSSTEAFF
J gene: TRBJ2-1; V gene: TRBV2; CDR3 protein: CASSDPGNEQFF
J gene: TRBJ2-1; V gene: TRBV19; CDR3 protein: CASSPPPEQFF
J gene: TRBJ2-7; V gene: TRBV19; CDR3 protein: CASKEAGNSYEQYF
J gene: TRBJ2-6; V gene: TRBV2; CDR3 protein: CASSRGGPGANVLTF
J gene: TRBJ1-1; V gene: TRBV3-1/TRBV3-2; CDR3 protein: CASSSRGGSAFF
J gene: TRBJ2-1; V gene: TRBV19; CDR3 protein: CASNPKSQRGGGEQFF
J gene: TRBJ1-2; V gene: TRBV2; CDR3 protein: CASRSDRKNYGYTF
J gene: TRBJ1-6; V gene: TRBV15; CDR3 protein: CATSRDGQGLSPLHF
J gene: TRBJ1-2; V gene: TRBV27; CDR3 protein: CASSSIQGANYGYTF
J gene: TRBJ2-7; V gene: TRBV9; CDR3 protein: CASSLEGRGEQYF
J gene: TRBJ1-6; V gene: TRBV18; CDR3 protein: CASSPSGFDSPLHF
J gene: TRBJ2-1; V gene: TRBV6-5; CDR3 protein: CASSLAGLTYNEQFF
J gene: TRBJ2-3; V gene: TRBV6-4; CDR3 protein: CASSEGTGRATDTQYF
J gene: TRBJ1-3; V gene: TRBV6-5; CDR3 protein: CASRPRGLTGNTIYF
J gene: TRBJ1-2; V gene: TRBV4-1; CDR3 protein: CASSQEGGSNYGYTF
J gene: TRBJ1-2; V gene: TRBV5-6; CDR3 protein: CASSPPSEGTNTF
J gene: TRBJ2-2; V gene: TRBV29-1; CDR3 protein: CSVGRQGKPNTGELFF
J gene: TRBJ1-6; V gene: TRBV6-5; CDR3 protein: CASGIGEGFSPLHF
J gene: TRBJ1-3; V gene: TRBV5-1; CDR3 protein: CASSSSHPNSGNTIYF
J gene: TRBJ2-7; V gene: TRBV5-1; CDR3 protein: CASSLEQDYEQYF
J gene: TRBJ1-5; V gene: TRBV30; CDR3 protein: CAWSGTGGGNQPQHF
J gene: TRBJ1-5; V gene: TRBV24-1; CDR3 protein: CATKGADQPQHF
J gene: TRBJ2-7; V gene: TRBV19; CDR3 protein: CASSIAGRGHDEQYF
J gene: TRBJ2-3; V gene: TRBV5-4; CDR3 protein: CASSLWLAGGLDTQYF
J gene: TRBJ1-2; V gene: TRBV28; CDR3 protein: CASSLGGNYGYTF
J gene: TRBJ2-7; V gene: TRBV28; CDR3 protein: CASRRQGAHSDEQYF
J gene: TRBJ2-3; V gene: TRBV9; CDR3 protein: CASSALAGGLADTQYF
J gene: TRBJ1-2; V gene: TRBV19; CDR3 protein: CASSRMGGDYGYTF
J gene: TRBJ2-7; V gene: TRBV6-5; CDR3 protein: CASQPPAGAWEQYF
J gene: TRBJ1-2; V gene: TRBV28; CDR3 protein: CASSTGYGYTF
J gene: TRBJ1-3; V gene: TRBV11-2; CDR3 protein: CAGSGTLGNTIYF
J gene: TRBJ1-2; V gene: TRBV15; CDR3 protein: CATSSSYQGEGYTF